This record covers a single T cell receptor (beta chain). Assay: immunoSEQ multiplex PCR; the TCRdb copy retains only in-frame clones and omits some. The profile shows 60,000 to 85,000 clones, 60% to 85% of them singletons. This CDR3 has 12 amino acids. The V gene lost 3 bases and the J gene lost 4 bases, with 4 bases spanning the gap. The data belong to a study of T cell responses to AZD1222 COVID-19 vaccine. This sequence originates from an adult who received the MenACWY meningococcal vaccine as a control. This specimen was peripheral blood, taken 28 days after the second dose of the MenACWY control vaccine. The gene calls are TRBV12-3 or TRBV12-4 and TRBJ1-5; D not certain. The CDR3 DNA reads TGTGCCAGCAGTTTCGTAAATCAGCCCCAGCATTTT. The encoded protein is CASSFVNQPQHF.